The present entry profiles one T cell receptor (beta chain) with its context. The entry originates in a study of blood T cell repertoires in COVID-19. The length of the CDR3 is 15 residues. V was shortened by 3 bases and J by 7 bases, with 19 bases between the two germline ends. Germline V gene lookup returns CDR1 SGHDT and CDR2 YYEEEE. Sequencing was performed with immunoSEQ multiplex PCR; in TCRdb, only in-frame clones are kept and a portion is missing. The sample has roughly 230,000 clones; 70% to 85% are singletons. The sequencing sample was made of PBMCs or T cells enriched from blood (not recorded which). The rearrangement links TRBV5-6 to TRBJ1-2; a possible D gene is TRBD1 (6 bases). The sequence came from a woman aged 60 to 75 who had recovered from COVID-19. CDR3 bases: TGTGCCAGCAGCTCCCAGCGGGGGGGCCGGCTTGGCTACACCTTC. It codes for CASSSQRGGRLGYTF. Combining the CDR3 with reference TRBV5-6 and TRBJ1-2 gives the whole variable domain DAGVTQSPTHLIKTRGQQVTLRCSPKSGHDTVSWYQQALGQGPQFIFQYYEEEERQRGNFPDRFSGHQFPNYSSELNVNALLLGDSALYLCASSSQRGGRLGYTFGSGTRLTVV.